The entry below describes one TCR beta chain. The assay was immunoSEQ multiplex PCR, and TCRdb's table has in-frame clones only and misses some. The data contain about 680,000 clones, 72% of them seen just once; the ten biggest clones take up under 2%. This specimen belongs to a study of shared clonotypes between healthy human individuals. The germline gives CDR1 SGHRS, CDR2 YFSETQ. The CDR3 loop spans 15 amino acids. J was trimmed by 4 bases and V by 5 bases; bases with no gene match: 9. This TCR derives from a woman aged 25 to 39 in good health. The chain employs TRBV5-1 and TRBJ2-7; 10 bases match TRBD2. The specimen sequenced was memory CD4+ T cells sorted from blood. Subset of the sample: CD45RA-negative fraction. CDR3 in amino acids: CASSPSGTSAYEQYF. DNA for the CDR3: TGCGCCAGCAGTCCTTCCGGGACTAGCGCATACGAGCAGTACTTC.